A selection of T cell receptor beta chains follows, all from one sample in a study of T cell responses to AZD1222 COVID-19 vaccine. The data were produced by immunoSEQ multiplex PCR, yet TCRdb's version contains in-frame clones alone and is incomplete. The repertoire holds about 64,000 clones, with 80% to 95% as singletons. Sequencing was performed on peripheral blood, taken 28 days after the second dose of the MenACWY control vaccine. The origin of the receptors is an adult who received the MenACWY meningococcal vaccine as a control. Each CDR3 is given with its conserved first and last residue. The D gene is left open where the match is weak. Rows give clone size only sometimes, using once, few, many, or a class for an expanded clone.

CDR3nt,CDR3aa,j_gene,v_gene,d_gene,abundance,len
TGCGCCAGCAGCCAATGGCCGGGGGAATCGGGCAATCAGCCCCAGCATTTT,CASSQWPGESGNQPQHF,TRBJ1-5,TRBV4-1,-,-,17
TGCGCCAGCAGACAGAACCCCAATAGCAATCAGCCCCAGCATTTT,CASRQNPNSNQPQHF,TRBJ1-5,TRBV5-1,-,few,15
TGTGCCAGCAGACACGAGGGGACATTTCTGGAGACCCAGTACTTC,CASRHEGTFLETQYF,TRBJ2-5,TRBV7-2,-,-,15
TGTGCCAGCAGCACGGGATCGAAGTGGGGAAACACCATATATTTT,CASSTGSKWGNTIYF,TRBJ1-3,TRBV3-1/TRBV3-2,-,-,15
TGTGCTAGCAGCTTAGTTACGGGGAGGGAACCCGAGACCCAGTACTTC,CASSLVTGREPETQYF,TRBJ2-5,TRBV7-7,TRBD2,-,16
TGTGCCAGCCGTTCGAGGGGAGGGAATCAGCCCCAGCATTTT,CASRSRGGNQPQHF,TRBJ1-5,TRBV2,-,-,14
TGTGCCAGCAGCCCCGGTTGGGGCTTGAGCTCCTATAATTCACCCCTCCACTTT,CASSPGWGLSSYNSPLHF,TRBJ1-6,TRBV14,-,once,18
TGCGCCAGCAGCCAAGCCCTTCCAGGGGGCGGGGAGCTGTTTTTT,CASSQALPGGGELFF,TRBJ2-2,TRBV4-3,TRBD1,-,15
TGTGCCAGCAGTCGAGCCGACAGGGCCTACTACAATGAGCAGTTCTTC,CASSRADRAYYNEQFF,TRBJ2-1,TRBV7-9,TRBD1,-,16
TGTGCCAGCAGCAGACAGGGTGGACTCTCCTACGAGCAGTACTTC,CASSRQGGLSYEQYF,TRBJ2-7,TRBV27,TRBD1,once,15
TGTGCCAGTAGTAGGGGACAGGACTATGGCTACACCTTC,CASSRGQDYGYTF,TRBJ1-2,TRBV19,TRBD1,-,13
TGTGCCACGGGAGGGGGATCGCGGCCCCAGCATTTT,CATGGGSRPQHF,TRBJ1-5,TRBV10-3,-,once,12
TGTGCCAGCAGCGCCCGCCCGGGCCGGGAGCTTTTGTTCTTC,CASSARPGRELLFF,TRBJ2-1,TRBV7-2,-,-,14